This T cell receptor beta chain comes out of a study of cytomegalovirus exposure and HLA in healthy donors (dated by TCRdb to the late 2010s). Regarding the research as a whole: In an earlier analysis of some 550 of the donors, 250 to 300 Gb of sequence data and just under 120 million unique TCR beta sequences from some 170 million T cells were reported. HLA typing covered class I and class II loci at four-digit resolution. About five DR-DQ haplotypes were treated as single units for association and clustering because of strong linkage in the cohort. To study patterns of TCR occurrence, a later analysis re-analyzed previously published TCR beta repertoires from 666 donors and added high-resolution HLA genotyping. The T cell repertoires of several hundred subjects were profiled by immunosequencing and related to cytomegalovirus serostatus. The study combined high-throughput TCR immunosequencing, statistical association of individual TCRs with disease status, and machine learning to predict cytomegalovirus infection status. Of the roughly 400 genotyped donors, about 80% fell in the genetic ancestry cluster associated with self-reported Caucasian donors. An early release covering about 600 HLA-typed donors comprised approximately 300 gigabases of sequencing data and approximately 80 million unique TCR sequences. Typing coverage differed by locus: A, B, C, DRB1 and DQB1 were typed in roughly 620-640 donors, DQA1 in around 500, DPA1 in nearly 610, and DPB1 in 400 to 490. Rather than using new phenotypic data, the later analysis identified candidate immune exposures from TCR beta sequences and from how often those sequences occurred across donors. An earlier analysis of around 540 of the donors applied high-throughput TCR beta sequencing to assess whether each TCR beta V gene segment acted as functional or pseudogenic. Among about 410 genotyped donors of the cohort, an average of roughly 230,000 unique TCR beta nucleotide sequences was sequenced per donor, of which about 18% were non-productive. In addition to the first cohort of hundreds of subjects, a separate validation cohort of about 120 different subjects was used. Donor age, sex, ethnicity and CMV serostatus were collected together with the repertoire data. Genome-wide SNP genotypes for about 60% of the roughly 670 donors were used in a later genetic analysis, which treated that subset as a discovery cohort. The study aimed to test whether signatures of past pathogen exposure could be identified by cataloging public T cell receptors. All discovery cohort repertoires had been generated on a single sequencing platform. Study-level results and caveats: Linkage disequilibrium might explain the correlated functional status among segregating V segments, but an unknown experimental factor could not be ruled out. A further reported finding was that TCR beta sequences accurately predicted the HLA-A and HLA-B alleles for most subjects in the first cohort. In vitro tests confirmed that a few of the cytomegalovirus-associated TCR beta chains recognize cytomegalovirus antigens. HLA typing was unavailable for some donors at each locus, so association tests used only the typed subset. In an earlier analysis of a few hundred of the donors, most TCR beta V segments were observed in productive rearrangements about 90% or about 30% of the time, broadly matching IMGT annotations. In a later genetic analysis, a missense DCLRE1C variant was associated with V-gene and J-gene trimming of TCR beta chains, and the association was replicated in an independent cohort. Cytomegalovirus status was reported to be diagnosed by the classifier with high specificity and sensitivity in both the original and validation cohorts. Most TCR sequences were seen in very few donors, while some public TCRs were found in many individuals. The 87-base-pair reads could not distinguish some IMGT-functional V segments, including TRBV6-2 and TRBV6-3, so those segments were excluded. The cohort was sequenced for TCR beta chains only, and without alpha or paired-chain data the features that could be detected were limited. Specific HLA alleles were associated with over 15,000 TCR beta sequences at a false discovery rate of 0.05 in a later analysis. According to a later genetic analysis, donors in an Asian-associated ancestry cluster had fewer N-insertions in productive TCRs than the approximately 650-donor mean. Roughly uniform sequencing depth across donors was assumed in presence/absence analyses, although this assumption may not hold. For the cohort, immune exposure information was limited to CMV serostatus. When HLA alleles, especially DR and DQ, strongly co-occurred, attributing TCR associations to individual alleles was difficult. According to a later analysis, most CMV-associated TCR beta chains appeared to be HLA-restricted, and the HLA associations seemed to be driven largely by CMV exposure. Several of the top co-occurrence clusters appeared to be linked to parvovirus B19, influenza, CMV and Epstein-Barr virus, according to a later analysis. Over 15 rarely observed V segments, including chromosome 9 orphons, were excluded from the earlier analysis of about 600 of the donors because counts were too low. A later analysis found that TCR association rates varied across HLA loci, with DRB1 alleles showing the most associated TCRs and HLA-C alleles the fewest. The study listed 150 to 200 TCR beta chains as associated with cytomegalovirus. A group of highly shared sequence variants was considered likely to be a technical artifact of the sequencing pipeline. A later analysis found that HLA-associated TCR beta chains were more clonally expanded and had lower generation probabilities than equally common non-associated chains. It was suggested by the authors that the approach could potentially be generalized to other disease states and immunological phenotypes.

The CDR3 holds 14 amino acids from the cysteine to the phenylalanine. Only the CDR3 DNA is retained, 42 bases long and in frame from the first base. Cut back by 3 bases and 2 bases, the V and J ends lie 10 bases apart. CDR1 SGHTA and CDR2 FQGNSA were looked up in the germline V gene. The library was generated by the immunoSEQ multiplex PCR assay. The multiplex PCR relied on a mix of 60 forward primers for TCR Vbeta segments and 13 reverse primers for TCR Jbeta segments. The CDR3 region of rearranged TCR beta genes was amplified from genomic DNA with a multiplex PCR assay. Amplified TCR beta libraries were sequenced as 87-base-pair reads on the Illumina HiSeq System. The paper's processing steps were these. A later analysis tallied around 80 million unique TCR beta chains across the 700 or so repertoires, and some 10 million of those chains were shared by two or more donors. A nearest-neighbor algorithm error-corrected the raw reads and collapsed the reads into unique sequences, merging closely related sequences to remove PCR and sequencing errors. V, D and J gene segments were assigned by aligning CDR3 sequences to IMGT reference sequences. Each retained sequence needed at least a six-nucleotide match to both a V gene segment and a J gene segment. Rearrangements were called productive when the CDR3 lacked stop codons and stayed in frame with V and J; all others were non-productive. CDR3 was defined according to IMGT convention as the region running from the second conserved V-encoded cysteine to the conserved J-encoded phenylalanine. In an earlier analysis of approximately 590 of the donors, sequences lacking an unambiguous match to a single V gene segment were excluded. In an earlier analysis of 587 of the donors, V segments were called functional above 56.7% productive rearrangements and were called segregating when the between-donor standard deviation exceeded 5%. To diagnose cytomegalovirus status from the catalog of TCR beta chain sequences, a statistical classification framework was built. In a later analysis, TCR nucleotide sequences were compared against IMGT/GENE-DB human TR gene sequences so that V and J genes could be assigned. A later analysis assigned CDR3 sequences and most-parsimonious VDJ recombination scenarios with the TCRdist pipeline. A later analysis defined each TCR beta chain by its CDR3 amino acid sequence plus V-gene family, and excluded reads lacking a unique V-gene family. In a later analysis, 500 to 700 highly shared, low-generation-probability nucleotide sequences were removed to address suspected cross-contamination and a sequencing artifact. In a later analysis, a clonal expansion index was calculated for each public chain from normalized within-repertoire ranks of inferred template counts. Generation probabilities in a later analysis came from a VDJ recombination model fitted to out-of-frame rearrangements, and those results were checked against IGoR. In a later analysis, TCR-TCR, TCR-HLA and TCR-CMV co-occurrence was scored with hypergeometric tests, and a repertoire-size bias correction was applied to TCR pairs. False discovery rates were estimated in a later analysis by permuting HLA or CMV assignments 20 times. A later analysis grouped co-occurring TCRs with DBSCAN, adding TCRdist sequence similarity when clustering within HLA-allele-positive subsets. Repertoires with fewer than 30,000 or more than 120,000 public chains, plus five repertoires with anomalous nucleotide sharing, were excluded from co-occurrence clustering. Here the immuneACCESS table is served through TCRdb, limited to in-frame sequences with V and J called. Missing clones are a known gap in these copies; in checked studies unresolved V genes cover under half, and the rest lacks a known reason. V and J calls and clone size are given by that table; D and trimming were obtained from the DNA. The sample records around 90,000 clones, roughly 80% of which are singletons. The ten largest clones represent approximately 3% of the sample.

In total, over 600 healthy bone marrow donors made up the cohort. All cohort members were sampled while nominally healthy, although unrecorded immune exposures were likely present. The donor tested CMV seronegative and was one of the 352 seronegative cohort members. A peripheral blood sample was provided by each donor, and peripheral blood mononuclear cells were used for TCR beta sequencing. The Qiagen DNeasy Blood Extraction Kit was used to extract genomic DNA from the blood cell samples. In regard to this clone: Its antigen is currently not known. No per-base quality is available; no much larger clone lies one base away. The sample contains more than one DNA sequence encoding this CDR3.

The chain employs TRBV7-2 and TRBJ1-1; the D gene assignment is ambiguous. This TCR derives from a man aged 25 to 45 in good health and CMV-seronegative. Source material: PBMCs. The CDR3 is CASSLASGNTEAFF. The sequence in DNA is TGTGCCAGCAGCTTGGCCTCAGGAAACACTGAAGCTTTCTTT.